This T cell receptor (beta chain) derives from a study of blood T cell repertoires in COVID-19 (dated by TCRdb to about 2020). For the wider study: Collaborator samples came from the United States, Italy and Spain and covered acute and convalescent phases of COVID-19. Nearly every sample came with metadata listing a de-identified subject ID, COVID-19 status, age in years and sex. The material from the prospective study consisted of cDNA or gDNA derived from T cells, B-cell-depleted T cells, or PBMCs. The dataset comprised deeply sampled blood TCRbeta repertoires from subjects exposed to, actively infected with, or recovered from COVID-19. Where HLA class I and class II types were available, the types were taken from metadata supplied by the sample provider, not from assay-based typing. The samples were drawn from two sources: the first 160 participants of the ongoing ImmuneRACE study, and some 1,300 subjects contributed by 6 global collaborators. The repertoires were made available in a free public database intended to serve as a resource for research on the immune response to SARS-CoV-2. The paper's findings and limits, for the study overall: The quantity of clinical and demographic metadata differed by source and by participant and was supplied without curation.

Regarding this clone: Its antigen specificity is not known. No much larger clone is present one base from it, and per-base qualities are unavailable.

Whole blood was collected in K2EDTA tubes by collaborating institutions according to the institutions' own protocols. For TCRbeta analysis, collaborators shipped samples in one of three forms: frozen whole blood, isolated PBMCs, or DNA extracted from either of those sample types. TCRbeta CDR3 regions were amplified from genomic DNA using the immunoSEQ Assay, a bias-controlled multiplex PCR. The original pipeline was this. The number of nucleated cells in each sample was estimated by amplification of reference gene primers within the assay. To quantify the absolute abundance of each unique TCRbeta CDR3 rearrangement, sequence reads were collapsed and filtered. Productive Simpson clonality was computed per sample as the square root of Simpson's diversity index over productive rearrangements. The table comes from immuneACCESS by way of TCRdb, which keeps in-frame sequences with V and J called. Part of the clones is missing from these tables; in studies checked, under half for an unresolved V gene and the rest for unknown reasons. V, J and clone size are taken as reported in that table, and D and trimming were inferred from the DNA itself. The sample table shows roughly 350,000 clones, and approximately 81% are seen once. The ten most abundant clones make up 3% to 4.5% of the sample.

From the germline V gene (reference sequence), CDR1 is LNHDA and CDR2 is SQIVND. At the junction V is shortened by 3 bases and J by 1 base; bases outside the gene matches: 8. The CDR3 has 16 amino acids, counting the end cysteine and phenylalanine. Only CDR3 DNA remains: 48 bases, in frame from the first base. This clonotype originated in a woman in her late teens or twenties with acute or convalescent COVID-19. The chain is made from TRBV19 and TRBJ1-1, with 7 bases in between that match TRBD1. Input material: peripheral blood. The CDR3 sequence is CASSMGRDRKNTEAFF. The nucleotides read TGTGCCAGTAGTATGGGCAGGGACAGAAAGAACACTGAAGCTTTCTTT.